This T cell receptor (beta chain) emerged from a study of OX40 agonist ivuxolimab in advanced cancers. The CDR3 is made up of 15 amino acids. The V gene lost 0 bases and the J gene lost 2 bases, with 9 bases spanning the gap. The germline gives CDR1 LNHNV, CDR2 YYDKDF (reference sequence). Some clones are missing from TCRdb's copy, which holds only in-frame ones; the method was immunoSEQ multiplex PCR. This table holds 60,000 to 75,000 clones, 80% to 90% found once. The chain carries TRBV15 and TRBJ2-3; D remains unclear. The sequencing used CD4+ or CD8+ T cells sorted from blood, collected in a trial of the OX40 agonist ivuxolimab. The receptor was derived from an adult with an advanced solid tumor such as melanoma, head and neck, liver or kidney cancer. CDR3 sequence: CATSRERTFTDTQYF. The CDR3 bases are TGTGCCACCAGCAGAGAACGCACGTTCACAGATACGCAGTATTTT.